A single sample is the source of the 23 T cell receptor beta chains below, sequenced in a study of cytomegalovirus exposure and HLA in healthy donors. PCR was performed using 60 Vbeta and 13 Jbeta primers. Clones were read by immunoSEQ multiplex PCR, and TCRdb kept only the in-frame ones, dropping some. Of about 160,000 clones in the sample, about three quarters were seen once. Material: PBMCs. All receptors derive from a woman in her thirties or forties in good health and CMV-seronegative.

The rearrangement uses TRBV6-6 and TRBJ1-1; 10 bases are a match to TRBD1. CDR1 MNHNY and CDR2 SVGAGI come from the germline V gene (reference sequence). This CDR3 comprises 16 residues. V lost 7 bases and J lost 6; bases outside the gene matches: 14. CDR3 amino acids: CASKRDRGQFLAEAFF. The CDR3 nucleotides are TGTGCCAGCAAAAGAGACAGGGGGCAATTTTTAGCTGAAGCTTTCTTT.

This rearrangement joins TRBV7-9 to TRBJ1-3, with TRBD1 identical over 9 bases. Per germline, CDR1 SEHNR and CDR2 FQNEAQ (reference sequence). This CDR3 is built from 16 residues. The junction had 6 bases not matched to a gene; V was cut back by 5 bases and J by 1 base. The CDR3 DNA is TGTGCCAGCAGCCTACGGGACAGGGAATCTGGAAACACCATATATTTT. Protein sequence: CASSLRDRESGNTIYF.

With regard to this clone: Other DNA sequences within the sample encode an identical CDR3. The J gene is TRBJ1-1, the V gene TRBV5-1; D might be TRBD1 (5 bases). The CDR3 consists of 15 residues. CDR1 is SGHRS and CDR2 is YFSETQ in the germline V gene. Trimming pared 0 bases from V and 1 base from J, leaving 10 bases between. The CDR3 sequence: CASSLDGQGNTEAFF. DNA of the CDR3: TGCGCCAGCAGCTTGGACGGGCAGGGGAACACTGAAGCTTTCTTT.

J is TRBJ1-5 and V is TRBV5-6, with D tentatively TRBD1 (6 bases). This CDR3 comprises 14 residues. V gave up 2 bases and J gave up 5 bases, with 11 bases separating them. Germline CDR1 and CDR2: SGHDT and YYEEEE. The DNA for the CDR3 is TGTGCCAGCAGCTTACAGGGTGCGGATCAGCCCCAGCATTTT. Protein product: CASSLQGADQPQHF.

This clone was counted only a few times. V usage is TRBV6-6 and J usage is TRBJ1-4; D gene uncertain. V gave up 0 bases and J gave up 8 bases, with 4 bases separating them. There are 12 residues in the CDR3. CDR1 and CDR2 from the germline V gene are MNHNY and SVGAGI (reference sequence). CDR3 residues: CASSYSREKLFF. Written as DNA, the CDR3 is TGTGCCAGCAGTTACTCCCGGGAAAAACTGTTTTTT.

This chain joins TRBV27 and TRBJ2-7; possible D gene TRBD1, 5 bases. Germline loops: CDR1 MNHEY, CDR2 SMNVEV (reference sequence). This CDR3 has 14 residues. The V end lost 3 bases, the J end lost 4 bases, and 13 bases lay between the germline ends. The CDR3 is CASSFKGEEYEQYF. The CDR3 DNA is TGTGCCAGCAGTTTCAAAGGGGAAGAGTACGAGCAGTACTTC.

A word on this clone: The same CDR3 can be traced to other DNA sequences in this sample. The genes are TRBV7-8 and TRBJ1-1; D gene ambiguous. Germline V gene sequence: CDR1 SGHVS, CDR2 FQNEAQ. The CDR3 runs 16 residues. Trimming stripped 5 bases from V and 4 bases from J, with 20 bases between. The CDR3 region is CASSVGSASASTEAFF. CDR3 in DNA: TGTGCCAGCAGCGTCGGGAGCGCGAGTGCAAGCACTGAAGCTTTCTTT.

V usage is TRBV5-6 and J usage is TRBJ2-3; TRBD2 agrees at 9 bases. This CDR3 spans 17 amino acids. The trim removed 0 bases at V and 4 bases at J, leaving 9 bases unmatched. The V gene's germline CDR1 is SGHDT and CDR2 YYEEEE. The CDR3 protein is CASSLAWRGGLPDTQYF. DNA for the CDR3: TGTGCCAGCAGCTTGGCCTGGCGGGGGGGCCTCCCAGATACGCAGTATTTT.

This chain uses TRBV6-6 with TRBJ2-3, with 7 positions matching TRBD1. The CDR3 runs to 11 residues. V was pared by 4 bases and J by 11 bases, with 3 bases of the junction left unmatched. The germline CDR1 and CDR2 sequences are MNHNY and SVGAGI (reference sequence). CDR3 DNA sequence: TGTGCCAGCAGTTTGGACAGGATGCAGTATTTT. Its protein is CASSLDRMQYF.

The chain employs TRBV25-1 and TRBJ2-1, with D perhaps matching TRBD1 (5 bases). CDR1 and CDR2 from the germline V gene are MGHDK and SYGVNS. V lost 4 bases, J lost 0 bases, and 7 bases lay in between. CDR3 size: 14 residues. The CDR3 coding sequence is TGTGCCAGCAGTGCCAGGGTCTCCTACAATGAGCAGTTCTTC. As protein: CASSARVSYNEQFF.

In its sample, this clone was seen once. V gene TRBV7-9 combines with J gene TRBJ2-3, with D uncertain. Trimming removed 1 base at V and 2 bases at J, with 16 bases between. Looked up from germline, CDR1 is SEHNR and CDR2 is FQNEAQ (reference sequence). The CDR3 sequence is 17 residues long. The CDR3 spells CASSLGKINSNTDTQYF. CDR3 bases: TGTGCCAGCAGCTTAGGAAAGATAAACAGCAACACAGATACGCAGTATTTT.

This chain joins TRBV6-6 and TRBJ2-5, with 7 bases lining up with TRBD2. CDR3 length: 14 amino acids. Germline lookup yields CDR1 MNHNY and CDR2 SVGAGI (reference sequence). After removal of 7 bases from V and 6 bases from J, the junction contained 11 bases not matched to a gene. The CDR3 DNA follows: TGTGCCAGCATTCAAAGGGAGGGGCAACAGACCCAGTACTTC. It yields the protein CASIQREGQQTQYF.

Only a few counts were recorded for this clone. This chain uses TRBV6-6 with TRBJ2-7; possibly TRBD1 for D (7 bases). The CDR3 totals 16 residues. With 0 bases removed from V and 0 bases from J, the gap between germline ends came to 12 bases. Germline assignment: CDR1 MNHNY and CDR2 SVGAGI (reference sequence). CDR3 in amino acids: CASSYSAGQHSYEQYF. CDR3 nucleotides: TGTGCCAGCAGTTACTCGGCGGGACAGCACTCCTACGAGCAGTACTTC.

This chain uses TRBV9 with TRBJ2-1, with 7 positions matching TRBD2. Trimming took 4 bases from V and 9 from J; bases not matched to a gene: 10. CDR3 length: 14 amino acids. The germline V gene encodes CDR1 SGDLS and CDR2 YYNGEE. The CDR3 here is CASSQGAGEGEQFF. The DNA for the CDR3 is TGTGCCAGCAGCCAAGGGGCGGGGGAGGGTGAGCAGTTCTTC. The whole variable domain, filled in from reference TRBV9 and TRBJ2-1, reads DSGVTQTPKHLITATGQRVTLRCSPRSGDLSVYWYQQSLDQGLQFLIQYYNGEERAKGNILERFSAQQFPDLHSELNLSSLELGDSALYFCASSQGAGEGEQFFGPGTRLTVL.

The chain links TRBV29-1 to TRBJ1-1; 9 nucleotides match TRBD1. Looked up from germline, CDR1 is SQVTM and CDR2 is ANQGSEA. The CDR3 is 10 amino acids. Trimming cost V 6 bases and J 10 bases; bases outside gene matches: 3. Here the CDR3 DNA reads TGCAGCGTGGGGGACAGGGTAGCTTTCTTT. Residues: CSVGDRVAFF.

The genes are TRBV28 and TRBJ1-4; 7 nucleotides agree with TRBD1. Germline loops: CDR1 MDHEN, CDR2 SYDVKM. After removal of 5 bases from V and 8 bases from J, the junction contained 14 bases not matched to a gene. This CDR3 is built from 16 residues. Here the CDR3 reads CASSPPGTVGREKLFF. CDR3 sequence (DNA): TGTGCCAGCAGTCCACCCGGGACAGTGGGGAGGGAAAAACTGTTTTTT.

The rearrangement links TRBV7-9 to TRBJ2-7; D unresolved. The CDR3 length is 13 residues. Trimming took 5 bases from V and 2 from J, leaving 10 bases between them. CDR1 is SEHNR and CDR2 is FQNEAQ in the germline V gene (reference sequence). The CDR3 DNA follows: TGTGCCAGCAGCCCACCACTGGCCTACGAGCAGTACTTC. Its translation: CASSPPLAYEQYF. Full variable domain (rest looked up from reference TRBV7-9 and TRBJ2-7): DTGVSQNPRHKITKRGQNVTFRCDPISEHNRLYWYRQTLGQGPEFLTYFQNEAQLEKSRLLSDRFSAERPKGSFSTLEIQRTEQGDSAMYLCASSPPLAYEQYFGPGTRLTVT.

The J gene is TRBJ2-7, the V gene TRBV28, with 9 bases aligning to TRBD1. CDR1 is MDHEN, CDR2 SYDVKM, per germline. V was pared by 3 bases and J by 4 bases, with 10 bases of the junction left unmatched. The CDR3 covers 16 residues. The CDR3: CASSLDRGLGKYEQYF. CDR3 nucleotide sequence: TGTGCCAGCAGTTTGGACAGGGGCCTAGGGAAATACGAGCAGTACTTC.

This clone was seen a handful of times. The rearrangement uses TRBV18 and TRBJ2-2; possible D gene TRBD1, 6 bases. The CDR3 is 14 residues long. Germline V gene lookup returns CDR1 KGHSH and CDR2 LQKENI. V was trimmed by 3 bases and J by 2 bases, leaving 7 bases between them. DNA of the CDR3: TGTGCCAGCTCACCGGGACAAAACACCGGGGAGCTGTTTTTT. Encoded protein: CASSPGQNTGELFF.

The chain couples TRBV5-1 to TRBJ2-3, with 7 bases fitting TRBD2. The CDR3 length is 15 residues. The V gene end was trimmed by 4 bases and the J gene end by 0 bases; junction bases not matched to a gene: 5. From germline, CDR1 is SGHRS and CDR2 YFSETQ. In DNA, the CDR3 is TGCGCCAGCAGCCAAGGGGAGGGGAGCACAGATACGCAGTATTTT. It translates to CASSQGEGSTDTQYF. The full variable domain, with the rest looked up from reference TRBV5-1 and TRBJ2-3, is KAGVTQTPRYLIKTRGQQVTLSCSPISGHRSVSWYQQTPGQGLQFLFEYFSETQRNKGNFPGRFSGRQFSNSRSEMNVSTLELGDSALYLCASSQGEGSTDTQYFGPGTRLTVL.

The rearrangement links TRBV19 to TRBJ1-2, with TRBD1 identical over 8 bases. The CDR3 spans 18 residues. The germline gives CDR1 LNHDA, CDR2 SQIVND (reference sequence). V shed 3 bases, J shed 4 bases, and the junction held 16 bases outside the gene matches. The CDR3 DNA follows: TGTGCCAGTAGTATGCCAGGGGGCCGTGTAAGGCTCGGCTATGGCTACACCTTC. Translated: CASSMPGGRVRLGYGYTF.

This sequence joins TRBV7-2 and TRBJ1-1; unclear D gene. Germline CDR1 is SGHTA and CDR2 is FQGNSA. This CDR3 is 11 amino acids long. Trimming pared 4 bases from V and 6 bases from J, leaving 6 bases between. The CDR3 region is CASSSIAEAFF. The CDR3 DNA reads as TGTGCCAGCAGCTCTATCGCTGAAGCTTTCTTT. The full variable domain, its missing parts supplied by reference TRBV7-2 and TRBJ1-1, is GAGVSQSPSNKVTEKGKDVELRCDPISGHTALYWYRQSLGQGLEFLIYFQGNSAPDKSGLPSDRFSAERTGGSVSTLTIQRTQQEDSAVYLCASSSIAEAFFGQGTRLTVV.

This clone was counted a few times. The chain links TRBV6-5 to TRBJ2-7, with a weak D call TRBD1 (5 bases). This CDR3 has 12 amino acids. V lost 2 bases, J lost 7 bases, and 9 bases lay in between. Germline values: CDR1 MNHEY, CDR2 SVGAGI. CDR3 protein: CASSYGAEEQYF. CDR3 nucleotides: TGTGCCAGCAGTTACGGGGCTGAGGAGCAGTACTTC.